These 21 T cell receptor beta chains came from one sample sequenced in a study of blood T cells in healthy people across ages. A sample-barcoded 5' primer and a J-beta primer mix were used in a second PCR of roughly 7 to 11 cycles. MiXCR, run by TCRdb on the 5' RACE reads, gives a single entry per CDR3 protein. Found here are fewer than 2 million distinct CDR3 sequences, about 39% of them singletons; the top ten hold under 25%. Sequencing used blood. The source of these receptors is a human donor in good health.

The count of this clonotype is one. This chain uses TRBV5-1 with TRBJ2-3; 8 bases are shared with TRBD2. The CDR3 consists of 16 residues. V dropped 0 bases and J dropped 5; count of bases not matched to a gene: 8. CDR1 and CDR2 from the germline V gene are SGHRS and YFSETQ. The CDR3 loop reads CASSLAAGGARDTQYF. DNA of the CDR3: TGCGCCAGCAGCTTGGCCGCCGGGGGGGCCAGAGATACGCAGTATTTT.

This clonotype was seen a few times. The chain couples TRBV20-1 to TRBJ1-1, with TRBD1 as a possible D gene (6 bases). V gave up 3 bases and J gave up 6 bases, with 11 bases separating them. The germline CDR1 and CDR2 sequences are DFQATT and SNEGSKA (reference sequence). CDR3 length: 12 residues. Written as DNA, the CDR3 is TGCAGTGCTAGGTGGGGGGCCGCTGAAGCTTTCTTT. This gives the protein CSARWGAAEAFF.

This clonotype was found once. The rearrangement uses TRBV11-2 and TRBJ2-5; D not resolved. With the DNA end fitting TRBJ2-7 better, the J assignment may be wrong. This CDR3 is built from 14 residues. Germline CDR1 is SGHAT and CDR2 is FQNNGV. The CDR3 DNA reads as TGTGCCAGCAGCGCGGCAGGCGCCCTCTACGAGCAGTACTTC. This codes for CASSAAGALYEQYF.

The chain employs TRBV4-3 and TRBJ2-4; 7 nucleotides agree with TRBD2. Trimming at V came to 1 base and at J to 2 bases, leaving 5 bases not matched to a gene. Germline lookup yields CDR1 LGHNA and CDR2 YSLEER. The CDR3 runs to 16 residues. The CDR3 is CASSQGLADSKNIQYF. The CDR3 nucleotides are TGCGCCAGCAGCCAAGGACTAGCAGATTCCAAAAACATTCAGTACTTC.

This clonotype has more than one count but fewer than ten. The chain combines TRBV7-8 with TRBJ1-2; D is possibly TRBD1 (5 bases). The CDR3 covers 12 residues. The V gene's germline CDR1 is SGHVS and CDR2 FQNEAQ. Trimming stripped 6 bases from V and 5 bases from J, with 10 bases between. The CDR3, as DNA: TGTGCCAGCAGGGGGCTGTGGTATGGCTACACCTTC. Translation gives CASRGLWYGYTF.

V gene TRBV20-1 combines with J gene TRBJ1-1; tentative D call: TRBD1 (6 bases). Trimming pared 6 bases from V and 4 bases from J, leaving 15 bases between. The CDR3 sequence is 13 residues long. Germline assignment: CDR1 DFQATT and CDR2 SNEGSKA (reference sequence). The CDR3 sequence: CSAPFQGTTEAFF. CDR3 bases: TGCAGTGCCCCCTTTCAGGGGACCACTGAAGCTTTCTTT.

This rearrangement joins TRBV7-2 to TRBJ2-3; tentative D call: TRBD2 (7 bases). V was trimmed by 0 bases and J by 3 bases, leaving 19 bases between them. CDR1 is SGHTA, CDR2 FQGNSA, per germline. The CDR3 has 18 residues. As DNA, the CDR3 is TGTGCCAGCAGCTTAGCTTGGAGGGGGGGGTTTGGGACAGATACGCAGTATTTT. It specifies CASSLAWRGGFGTDTQYF.

This clonotype appeared a few times. The chain combines TRBV18 with TRBJ2-3; D unclear. The germline V and J ends were trimmed by 0 bases and 4 bases, with 8 bases remaining between them. The CDR3 covers 14 residues. The germline CDR1 and CDR2 sequences are KGHSH and LQKENI. The CDR3 spells CASSPPSEPDTQYF. DNA of the CDR3: TGTGCCAGCTCACCACCATCAGAACCAGATACGCAGTATTTT.

The V and J genes are TRBV20-1 and TRBJ2-1; D assignment may be TRBD1 or TRBD2 (6 bases each). Trimming pared 4 bases from V and 13 bases from J, leaving 20 bases between. The CDR3 loop spans 13 amino acids. Germline V gives CDR1 DFQATT, CDR2 SNEGSKA (reference sequence). This CDR3 is CSAKQGGQETQFF. For the CDR3, the DNA is TGCAGTGCTAAACAGGGAGGCCAAGAGACCCAGTTCTTC.

This clonotype was counted between two and nine times. This chain uses TRBV4-3 with TRBJ1-6; D uncertain. The CDR3 is 15 residues long. Trimming cost V 6 bases and J 0 bases, with 9 bases left between them. The germline CDR1 and CDR2 sequences are LGHNA and YSLEER. In DNA form, the CDR3 reads TGCGCCAGCAGGACCACAAGCTCCTATAATTCACCCCTCCACTTT. This codes for CASRTTSSYNSPLHF.

A note on this clonotype: This sequence may be a read error, since a much larger clone differs from it by one base. The gene calls are TRBV3-1 and TRBJ2-1; 7 bases fit TRBD2. This CDR3 comprises 16 residues. Germline V gene data show CDR1 as LGHDT and CDR2 as YNNKEL (reference sequence). CDR3 protein: CANSPRERGTYNEQFF. The CDR3 DNA follows: TGTGCCAACAGCCCAAGGGAGCGGGGTACCTACAATGAGCAGTTCTTC.

The rearrangement joins TRBV4-1 to TRBJ2-1, with D maybe TRBD1 (6 bases). Germline loops: CDR1 MGHRA, CDR2 YSYEKL. V was clipped by 7 bases and J by 9 bases, with 13 bases between them. This CDR3 spans 12 amino acids. The CDR3 loop reads CASTTGFSEQFF. CDR3 DNA sequence: TGCGCCAGCACCACAGGGTTCAGTGAGCAGTTCTTC.

This clonotype was observed many times. The V gene is TRBV9, the J gene TRBJ2-1; a possible D gene is TRBD2 (6 bases). V lost 0 bases and J 9 bases, leaving 13 bases between the germline ends. This CDR3 is built from 14 residues. Germline V gene lookup returns CDR1 SGDLS and CDR2 YYNGEE. CDR3 region: CASSVVGSGGEQFF. Here the CDR3 DNA reads TGTGCCAGCAGCGTAGTTGGTAGCGGAGGTGAGCAGTTCTTC.

The rearrangement joins TRBV15 to TRBJ1-4, with D uncertain. The CDR3 sequence is 14 residues long. Germline V gene sequence: CDR1 LNHNV, CDR2 YYDKDF (reference sequence). The V end lost 1 base, the J end lost 4 bases, and 7 bases lay between the germline ends. The CDR3 sequence is CATSRVGDNEKLFF. The CDR3 DNA follows: TGTGCCACCAGCAGAGTCGGAGATAATGAAAAACTGTTTTTT.

This clonotype appeared once. This chain links TRBV6-6 with TRBJ2-1, with unresolved D. V was cut by 5 bases and J by 5 bases, with 13 bases left in between. This CDR3 contains 14 residues. CDR1 is MNHNY and CDR2 is SVGAGI in the germline V gene (reference sequence). CDR3 sequence: CASSHRQIDNEQFF. In DNA form, the CDR3 reads TGTGCCAGCAGTCATCGCCAGATTGACAATGAGCAGTTCTTC.

This clonotype was seen more than once but under ten times. J is TRBJ1-2 and V is TRBV7-9, with 7 bases matching TRBD1. Germline V gives CDR1 SEHNR, CDR2 FQNEAQ (reference sequence). This CDR3 is built from 18 residues. With V trimmed by 2 bases and J by 4 bases, 16 bases remained unmatched. The CDR3 region has the DNA TGTGCCAGCAGCTTATCGGGCAAGGGACAGTCTAGGAGCTATGGCTACACCTTC. Protein sequence: CASSLSGKGQSRSYGYTF.

V usage is TRBV6-5 and J usage is TRBJ1-4, with 7 bases identical to TRBD1. The CDR3 spans 14 residues. With 0 bases clipped from V and 8 bases from J, the junction kept 3 bases outside the gene matches. CDR1 MNHEY and CDR2 SVGAGI come from the germline V gene. The CDR3 sequence: CASSYSGRGEKLFF. For the CDR3, the DNA is TGTGCCAGCAGTTACTCGGGCAGGGGGGAAAAACTGTTTTTT.

The chain links TRBV7-3 to TRBJ1-1, with D perhaps matching TRBD1 (5 bases). This CDR3 is built from 15 residues. The germline V gene encodes CDR1 SGHTA and CDR2 FQGTGA. Trimming cost V 4 bases and J 7 bases, with 19 bases left between them. CDR3 bases: TGTGCCAGCAGCTCAGAACCGGGACCCCTTGTTGAAGCTTTCTTT. Translation: CASSSEPGPLVEAFF.

The chain uses TRBV12-3 or TRBV12-4 and TRBJ1-2, with D unclear. The V end was cut by 2 bases, the J end by 3 bases, with 7 bases between. The CDR3 totals 13 residues. The CDR3 spells CASSLSEDYGYTF. CDR3 sequence (DNA): TGTGCCAGCAGTTTAAGTGAGGACTATGGCTACACCTTC.

A note on this clonotype: Mismatch with germline at one junction end may stem from a read error. CDR3 sequence reads: CASSQTGGSSPPHF. CDR3 DNA sequence: TGTGCCAGCAGCCAGACAGGGGGGAGTTCACCCCCCCACTTT. This rearrangement joins TRBV5-5 to TRBJ1-6, with 9 bases identical to TRBD1. There are 14 residues in the CDR3. CDR1 SGHKS and CDR2 YYEKEE come from the germline V gene (reference sequence).

V gene TRBV7-2 combines with J gene TRBJ2-4, with 8 bases identical to TRBD2. The DNA end lines up better with TRBJ2-7; the J call may be wrong. Germline-derived CDR1 and CDR2 are SGHTA and FQGNSA. The CDR3 totals 16 residues. The CDR3 DNA reads TGTGCCAGCAGCTCCTCCCACGATAGCGGGGTCTACGAGCAGTACTTC. It codes for CASSSSHDSGVYEQYF.